This is a list of T cell receptor beta chains from one sample in a study of cytomegalovirus exposure and HLA in healthy donors. Assay: immunoSEQ multiplex PCR; the TCRdb copy retains only in-frame clones and omits some. The data hold about 61,000 clones, with 70% to 90% observed a single time. The sequencing input was PBMCs. Receptors originate from a young man in good health and CMV-seronegative. Each CDR3 is given with its conserved first and last residue. A D gene is named only where the DNA matches it firmly. Rows may omit the clone size; those that give it use once, few, many or a size class.

V,J,D,size,DNA,CDR3
TRBV4-1,TRBJ2-3,NA,NA,TGCGCCAGCAGCCAAGAGGCGGGCAGAGTCACAGATACGCAGTATTTT,CASSQEAGRVTDTQYF
TRBV16,TRBJ2-1,NA,NA,TGTGCCAGCCGGGAGTCCTACAATGAGCAGTTCTTC,CASRESYNEQFF
TRBV10-1,TRBJ1-6,TRBD1,NA,TGCGCCAGCAGTGAACCCCTATTCCACCGGGACAGGCTTTCAAATTCACCCCTCCACTTT,CASSEPLFHRDRLSNSPLHF
TRBV29-1,TRBJ1-2,NA,NA,TGCAGCGTTTTACTCGCCCCGGGAAACTATGGCTACACCTTC,CSVLLAPGNYGYTF
TRBV28,TRBJ2-7,NA,NA,TGTGCCAGCATGAGGGACTGGGTCAAATACGAGCAGTACTTC,CASMRDWVKYEQYF
TRBV9,TRBJ2-1,TRBD2,NA,TGTGCCAGCAGCGTAGCCCCTAGCGGGGTCTACAATGAGCAGTTCTTC,CASSVAPSGVYNEQFF
TRBV2,TRBJ2-7,NA,NA,TGTGCCAGCAGTTCACCCTCGGACAGCGTGGGTGAGCAGTACTTC,CASSSPSDSVGEQYF
TRBV6-5,TRBJ2-7,NA,NA,TGTGCCAGCAGCCGCGGGGTGGCGGGAAGGGACGAGCAGTACTTC,CASSRGVAGRDEQYF
TRBV6-5,TRBJ1-2,NA,NA,TGTGCCAGCAGTTACCGGACCCAAGGGGGTGGCTACACCTTC,CASSYRTQGGGYTF
TRBV27,TRBJ1-1,NA,NA,TGTGCCAGCAGTTTGAGTCAACTGAACACTGAAGCTTTCTTT,CASSLSQLNTEAFF
TRBV2,TRBJ2-3,TRBD2,NA,TGTGCCAGCACTTCCCCGGGACTAGCGGGACTATATACGCAGTATTTT,CASTSPGLAGLYTQYF
TRBV2,TRBJ1-1,TRBD1,NA,TGTGCCAGCAGAGGGGACAGGTGGAACACTGAAGCTTTCTTT,CASRGDRWNTEAFF
TRBV5-1,TRBJ2-5,NA,NA,TGCGCCAGCCGAAGTCCAGGGGGGGAGACCCAGTACTTC,CASRSPGGETQYF
TRBV4-1,TRBJ2-7,TRBD2,NA,TGCGCCAGCAGCCAAGACGGGGGGGCCTACGAGCAGTACTTC,CASSQDGGAYEQYF
TRBV5-1,TRBJ1-1,NA,NA,TGCGCCAGCAGTTCATTTGACACTGAAGCTTTCTTT,CASSSFDTEAFF
TRBV19,TRBJ1-2,TRBD1,NA,TGTGCCACTAATACAGGGGGCATTAGCTCCACCTTC,CATNTGGISSTF
TRBV19,TRBJ1-5,NA,NA,TGTGCCAGTAGTGGACAGCTATATAGCAATCAGCCCCAGCATTTT,CASSGQLYSNQPQHF
TRBV4-1,TRBJ2-3,TRBD2,NA,TGCGCCAGCAGCCAAGCTTTAGCGGGGGGTACGCAGTATTTT,CASSQALAGGTQYF
TRBV7-9,TRBJ1-2,NA,NA,TGTGCCAGCAGCTCACAGGGTCAGGGCTACACCTTC,CASSSQGQGYTF
TRBV13,TRBJ1-5,TRBD1,few,TGTGCCAGCAGCTCCGGGGCAGGGGGCCTCGACAATCAGCCCCAGCATTTT,CASSSGAGGLDNQPQHF
TRBV27,TRBJ2-7,NA,NA,TGTGCCAGCAGTATCAGACAGAGCTCCTACGAGCAGTACTTC,CASSIRQSSYEQYF
TRBV4-1,TRBJ1-2,NA,NA,TGCGCCAGCAGCCCCGCTGGACAGTTCTATGGCTACACCTTC,CASSPAGQFYGYTF
TRBV6-5,TRBJ1-5,TRBD1,NA,TGTGCCAGCAGGGGACAGGGGTTGGGTCAGCCCCAGCATTTT,CASRGQGLGQPQHF
TRBV7-3,TRBJ2-3,NA,NA,TGTGCCAGCAGCTTAGGTCCTAGCCCGGGTTCGCAGTATTTT,CASSLGPSPGSQYF
TRBV9,TRBJ1-5,NA,once,TGTGCCAGCAGCGCCTACGGGGATGGCAATCAGCCCCAGCATTTT,CASSAYGDGNQPQHF
TRBV10-3,TRBJ1-2,NA,NA,TGTGCCATCAGTGGGTCTGGTGAGAGGGGGATGAATGGCTACACCTTC,CAISGSGERGMNGYTF
TRBV7-2,TRBJ2-2,NA,NA,TGTGCCAGCAGCTTAGCGGGGAGTACCGGGGAGCTGTTTTTT,CASSLAGSTGELFF
TRBV29-1,TRBJ2-1,TRBD2,NA,TGCAGCGTTGTCTCCGGGGGGAGCTCCTACAATGAGCAGTTCTTC,CSVVSGGSSYNEQFF
TRBV5-8,TRBJ2-5,NA,NA,TGTGCCAGCCTAGAGCCCTCTCAAGAGACCCAGTACTTC,CASLEPSQETQYF
TRBV23-1,TRBJ1-6,TRBD1,NA,TGCGCCAGCAGTCAGCCTGGGACAGGTCACAATTCACCCCTCCACTTT,CASSQPGTGHNSPLHF
TRBV9,TRBJ2-5,NA,NA,TGTGCCAGCAGCGTAGGTGGATTGGGGCCGCCAATAGAGACCCAGTACTTC,CASSVGGLGPPIETQYF
TRBV27,TRBJ1-6,NA,NA,TGTGCCAGCAGTCCAGGGTCGGCCTATAATTCACCCCTCCACTTT,CASSPGSAYNSPLHF
TRBV9,TRBJ2-7,NA,NA,TGTGCCAGCAGCGGCCGGGACTCCTCCTACGAGCAGTACTTC,CASSGRDSSYEQYF
TRBV11-2,TRBJ1-5,NA,NA,TGTGCCAGCAGCCCCGGTGGGGGGGAGAATCAGCCCCAGCATTTT,CASSPGGGENQPQHF
TRBV6-4,TRBJ1-2,TRBD1,once,TGTGCCAGGGAGACCGGGACAGATTCCTATGGCTACACCTTC,CARETGTDSYGYTF
TRBV18,TRBJ1-5,TRBD1,NA,TGTGCCAGCTCACCCAGACAGGGTGATCAGCCCCAGCATTTT,CASSPRQGDQPQHF
TRBV20-1,TRBJ2-1,TRBD2,NA,TGCAGTGCTAGTCAGGGAGGGACGTTCTTC,CSASQGGTFF
TRBV6-5,TRBJ2-3,TRBD2,NA,TGTGCCAGCAGTTACTATTTCGGGAGGGATACGCAGTATTTT,CASSYYFGRDTQYF
TRBV4-1,TRBJ2-7,TRBD1,NA,TGCGCCAGCAGCCAAGGGGACAGCCTTCCCTACGAGCAGTACTTC,CASSQGDSLPYEQYF
TRBV12-5,TRBJ2-7,NA,NA,TGTGCTAGTGGTTTGTACGGGAGCTCCTACGAGCAGTACTTC,CASGLYGSSYEQYF
TRBV7-6,TRBJ1-1,NA,NA,TGTGCCAGCAGCCCTAGGCTGGGGGGGAGGGGCACTGAAGCTTTCTTT,CASSPRLGGRGTEAFF
TRBV30,TRBJ1-4,NA,NA,TGTGCCTGGAGCTCGACTCCGCCAAAACTGTTTTTT,CAWSSTPPKLFF
TRBV2,TRBJ2-7,NA,NA,TGTGCCAGCACTCAGGAGGGAAGGGAGCAGTACTTC,CASTQEGREQYF
TRBV4-1,TRBJ1-6,NA,few,TGCGCCAGCAGCCAAGAAGGGGGCTCCTATAATTCACCCCTCCACTTT,CASSQEGGSYNSPLHF
TRBV5-8,TRBJ1-2,NA,NA,TGTGCCAGCAGCTTAGCGCCGGGAGGCTCTGGCTACACCTTC,CASSLAPGGSGYTF
TRBV10-3,TRBJ2-1,TRBD2,NA,TGTGCCCTCGGGACTAGCGGGTCCTACAATGAGCAGTTCTTC,CALGTSGSYNEQFF
TRBV28,TRBJ1-2,NA,once,TGTGCCAGCAGTTTGGGCAGATCTAACTATGGCTACACCTTC,CASSLGRSNYGYTF
TRBV4-1,TRBJ1-2,NA,NA,TGCGCCAGCAGCCAAGCCGGACAGACGGGGACCTACACCTTC,CASSQAGQTGTYTF
TRBV2,TRBJ1-5,TRBD1,NA,TGTGCCAGCAGTGGACGCGGAGGGGGCCGTGGCAATCAGCCCCAGCATTTT,CASSGRGGGRGNQPQHF
TRBV7-9,TRBJ2-3,NA,NA,TGTGCCACCAGTGCGGGGGCCTTCACAGATACGCAGTATTTT,CATSAGAFTDTQYF
TRBV29-1,TRBJ1-5,NA,once,TGCAGCGTTGTCGCAGGGGATAGCAATCAGCCCCAGCATTTT,CSVVAGDSNQPQHF
TRBV10-3,TRBJ2-7,NA,NA,TGTGCCATCAGTGATTCAGGGAACAGCTCCTACGAGCAGTACTTC,CAISDSGNSSYEQYF
TRBV9,TRBJ2-3,NA,NA,TGTGCCAGCAGCCCCCGAGGAGGGGATAGCACAGATACGCAGTATTTT,CASSPRGGDSTDTQYF
TRBV25-1,TRBJ1-6,NA,NA,TGTGCCAGCGGGGACACTTACAATTCACCCCTCCACTTT,CASGDTYNSPLHF
TRBV30,TRBJ2-7,NA,NA,TGTGCCTGGAGTGTTAGTGACAGCTACGAGCAGTACTTC,CAWSVSDSYEQYF
TRBV7-3,TRBJ2-5,TRBD1,NA,TGTGCCAGCAGCACCGCGGGACAGGGTTTGGGGACCCAGTACTTC,CASSTAGQGLGTQYF
TRBV5-1,TRBJ1-1,NA,NA,TGCGCCAGCAGCTTGGTGCTAACAGGGTTCGACACTGAAGCTTTCTTT,CASSLVLTGFDTEAFF